This TCR beta chain originates from a study of T cells after yellow fever vaccination. TCRdb independently ran MiXCR on the 5' RACE reads; one entry per CDR3 protein. The sample includes about 580,000 distinct CDR3 sequences, 17% of them seen just once. This clonotype was seen many times. Its target is unknown. The study's findings and limits: The booster saw the reappearance of most primary-vaccination clones (roughly 96% CD4, 88% CD8).

V lost 0 bases and J lost 7; bases outside the gene matches: 6. Germline values: CDR1 SGHRS, CDR2 YFSETQ. The CDR3 totals 15 residues. This chain links TRBV5-1 with TRBJ2-2, with 7 positions matching TRBD1. Material: PBMCs, obtained around 5 days after the first yellow fever vaccination. The TCR sequence derives from a man younger than 35 who received the YFV17D yellow fever vaccine. CDR3 sequence reads: CASSLETGVVGELFF. DNA of the CDR3: TGCGCCAGCAGCTTGGAAACAGGGGTCGTCGGGGAGCTGTTTTTT.